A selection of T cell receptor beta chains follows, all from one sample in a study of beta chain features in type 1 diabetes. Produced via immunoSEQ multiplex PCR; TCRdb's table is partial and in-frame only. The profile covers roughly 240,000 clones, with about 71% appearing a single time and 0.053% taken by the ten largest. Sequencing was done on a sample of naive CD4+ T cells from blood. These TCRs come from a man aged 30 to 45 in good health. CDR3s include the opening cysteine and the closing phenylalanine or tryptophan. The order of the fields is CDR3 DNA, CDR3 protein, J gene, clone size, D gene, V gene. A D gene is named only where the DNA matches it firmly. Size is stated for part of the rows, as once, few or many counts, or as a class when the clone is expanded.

CDR3nt: TGCGCCAGCAGCCAAGATACTAGCGGGAGGGTGGTCGGGGAGCTGTTTTTT
CDR3aa: CASSQDTSGRVVGELFF
j_gene: TRBJ2-2
abundance: NA
d_gene: TRBD2
v_gene: TRBV4-3

CDR3nt: TGTGCCAGCGTTGGACAGGGGGCTAGCTATGGCTACACCTTC
CDR3aa: CASVGQGASYGYTF
j_gene: TRBJ1-2
abundance: NA
d_gene: TRBD1
v_gene: TRBV7-9

CDR3nt: TGCAGCGTACGGGGACAGAACTATGGCTACACCTTC
CDR3aa: CSVRGQNYGYTF
j_gene: TRBJ1-2
abundance: NA
d_gene: TRBD1
v_gene: TRBV29-1

CDR3nt: TGTGCCAGCAGCTTAGTACGCCTAGGCAATGAGCAGTTCTTC
CDR3aa: CASSLVRLGNEQFF
j_gene: TRBJ2-1
abundance: NA
d_gene: NA
v_gene: TRBV7-2

CDR3nt: TGTGCCTGGAGTCCTTCCTACGAGCAGTACTTC
CDR3aa: CAWSPSYEQYF
j_gene: TRBJ2-7
abundance: once
d_gene: NA
v_gene: TRBV30

CDR3nt: TGTGCCAGCAGCGCCCAGAGACGGCAGTTCTTC
CDR3aa: CASSAQRRQFF
j_gene: TRBJ2-1
abundance: NA
d_gene: NA
v_gene: TRBV7-2

CDR3nt: TGTGCCTGGGCCGGGACTAGCGTCCCCAAAAACATTCAGTACTTC
CDR3aa: CAWAGTSVPKNIQYF
j_gene: TRBJ2-4
abundance: NA
d_gene: TRBD2
v_gene: TRBV30

CDR3nt: TGTGCCAGCAGTGCAGGCGCTCCCACCGGGGAGCTGTTTTTT
CDR3aa: CASSAGAPTGELFF
j_gene: TRBJ2-2
abundance: NA
d_gene: NA
v_gene: TRBV2

CDR3nt: TGCAGCGTTGTTGCGAACACTGAAGCTTTCTTT
CDR3aa: CSVVANTEAFF
j_gene: TRBJ1-1
abundance: NA
d_gene: NA
v_gene: TRBV29-1

CDR3nt: TGCAGCGTTGGAGGACAGGGGACAAAAAACATTCAGTACTTC
CDR3aa: CSVGGQGTKNIQYF
j_gene: TRBJ2-4
abundance: NA
d_gene: TRBD1
v_gene: TRBV29-1

CDR3nt: TGTGCCACCAGGGGACTCTCCTACGAGCAGTACTTC
CDR3aa: CATRGLSYEQYF
j_gene: TRBJ2-7
abundance: NA
d_gene: NA
v_gene: TRBV25-1

CDR3nt: TGCAGCGCCCCGAGCGGGGGGAGCACTGAAGCTTTCTTT
CDR3aa: CSAPSGGSTEAFF
j_gene: TRBJ1-1
abundance: NA
d_gene: NA
v_gene: TRBV29-1

CDR3nt: TGTGCCTGGAGTGCTAAATCCCTTTTAGAGACCCAGTACTTC
CDR3aa: CAWSAKSLLETQYF
j_gene: TRBJ2-5
abundance: NA
d_gene: NA
v_gene: TRBV30

CDR3nt: TGCAGCGTTGAAACGTACAGGGCCAACGTCCTGACTTTC
CDR3aa: CSVETYRANVLTF
j_gene: TRBJ2-6
abundance: NA
d_gene: NA
v_gene: TRBV29-1

CDR3nt: TGTGCCTGGAGTCAGGCGGGGAATGGCTACACCTTC
CDR3aa: CAWSQAGNGYTF
j_gene: TRBJ1-2
abundance: NA
d_gene: NA
v_gene: TRBV30

CDR3nt: TGTGCCTGGAGCGAGGGACATCGAACGATCTTCTTT
CDR3aa: CAWSEGHRTIFF
j_gene: TRBJ1-1
abundance: NA
d_gene: NA
v_gene: TRBV30

CDR3nt: TGTGCCAGCAGTGAATTTGTGGGCAGGAGGGCAGGCGGGGAGCTGTTTTTT
CDR3aa: CASSEFVGRRAGGELFF
j_gene: TRBJ2-2
abundance: NA
d_gene: NA
v_gene: TRBV25-1

CDR3nt: TGCAGCGTTGCGGGCCAGTATCGGTACGAGCAGTACTTC
CDR3aa: CSVAGQYRYEQYF
j_gene: TRBJ2-7
abundance: NA
d_gene: NA
v_gene: TRBV29-1

CDR3nt: TGCAGCGTTGAGGGATACCCGCCTCGGGCTTTCTTT
CDR3aa: CSVEGYPPRAFF
j_gene: TRBJ1-1
abundance: few
d_gene: NA
v_gene: TRBV29-1

CDR3nt: TGTGCCTCAACGGACAGGGCTGGGGCCAACGTCCTGACTTTC
CDR3aa: CASTDRAGANVLTF
j_gene: TRBJ2-6
abundance: NA
d_gene: TRBD1
v_gene: TRBV30

CDR3nt: TGTGCCAGCGCCTCGACTAGCGGGGGCACAGATACGCAGTATTTT
CDR3aa: CASASTSGGTDTQYF
j_gene: TRBJ2-3
abundance: few
d_gene: TRBD2
v_gene: TRBV25-1

CDR3nt: TGTGCCAGCAGTGCTTTAGGGTCTGGGGCCAACGTCCTGACTTTC
CDR3aa: CASSALGSGANVLTF
j_gene: TRBJ2-6
abundance: few
d_gene: NA
v_gene: TRBV25-1

CDR3nt: TGTGCCAGCAGTTCAACAGGCACAGATACGCAGTATTTT
CDR3aa: CASSSTGTDTQYF
j_gene: TRBJ2-3
abundance: NA
d_gene: NA
v_gene: TRBV25-1

CDR3nt: TGCAGCGGGCGGGGACTAAGGGAGGCGGGTGAGCAGTTCTTC
CDR3aa: CSGRGLREAGEQFF
j_gene: TRBJ2-1
abundance: NA
d_gene: TRBD2
v_gene: TRBV29-1

CDR3nt: TGTGCCTGGAGTGTGAAGATTCGCGGGGGGTTTAGTATAAACATTCAGTACTTC
CDR3aa: CAWSVKIRGGFSINIQYF
j_gene: TRBJ2-4
abundance: NA
d_gene: TRBD2
v_gene: TRBV30

CDR3nt: TGTGCCAGCAGCCATCGACTAGCGGGAGTAGCAGATACGCAGTATTTT
CDR3aa: CASSHRLAGVADTQYF
j_gene: TRBJ2-3
abundance: few
d_gene: TRBD2
v_gene: TRBV7-9

CDR3nt: TGTGCCTGGTCTACAGGGGGCTTGGGCAATCAGCCCCAGCATTTT
CDR3aa: CAWSTGGLGNQPQHF
j_gene: TRBJ1-5
abundance: NA
d_gene: TRBD1
v_gene: TRBV30

CDR3nt: TGCGCCAGCAGCGCCACTAGCGGGAGCCTCAATGAGCAGTTCTTC
CDR3aa: CASSATSGSLNEQFF
j_gene: TRBJ2-1
abundance: NA
d_gene: TRBD2
v_gene: TRBV5-1

CDR3nt: TGTGCCAGCAGTGATGGGGCCAGGGCCTCTGGGGCCAACGTCCTGACTTTC
CDR3aa: CASSDGARASGANVLTF
j_gene: TRBJ2-6
abundance: few
d_gene: NA
v_gene: TRBV25-1

CDR3nt: TGTGCCTGGAGTGTCTACAGGAGCTCCTACAATGAGCAGTTCTTC
CDR3aa: CAWSVYRSSYNEQFF
j_gene: TRBJ2-1
abundance: few
d_gene: NA
v_gene: TRBV30

CDR3nt: TGTGCCAGCAGCCCTATCGTAGATACGCAGTATTTT
CDR3aa: CASSPIVDTQYF
j_gene: TRBJ2-3
abundance: NA
d_gene: NA
v_gene: TRBV14

CDR3nt: TGTGCCAGCAGCGCGGGACTAGCGGGGGTCTACAATGAGCAGTTCTTC
CDR3aa: CASSAGLAGVYNEQFF
j_gene: TRBJ2-1
abundance: NA
d_gene: TRBD2
v_gene: TRBV13

CDR3nt: TGTGCCAGTAGTTCTCCGGGACTAGCGGGATATAATGAGCAGTTCTTC
CDR3aa: CASSSPGLAGYNEQFF
j_gene: TRBJ2-1
abundance: NA
d_gene: TRBD2
v_gene: TRBV19

CDR3nt: TGCAGCGCCGGGCGGGTCCTAACCACAGATACGCAGTATTTT
CDR3aa: CSAGRVLTTDTQYF
j_gene: TRBJ2-3
abundance: NA
d_gene: NA
v_gene: TRBV29-1

CDR3nt: TGTGCCACCAGCAGAGACACCTCCTACGAGCAGTACTTC
CDR3aa: CATSRDTSYEQYF
j_gene: TRBJ2-7
abundance: NA
d_gene: NA
v_gene: TRBV15

CDR3nt: TGTGCCATCAGTCCAGGGGGACAGGGCACAAATTCACCCCTCCACTTT
CDR3aa: CAISPGGQGTNSPLHF
j_gene: TRBJ1-6
abundance: NA
d_gene: TRBD1
v_gene: TRBV10-3

CDR3nt: TGTGCCAGCAGCCCGAGAGGGAGCGGGAGTATCTACGAGCAGTACTTC
CDR3aa: CASSPRGSGSIYEQYF
j_gene: TRBJ2-7
abundance: NA
d_gene: TRBD2
v_gene: TRBV9

CDR3nt: TGTGCCAGCAGTTTTTTCCCGACAGATACGCAGTATTTT
CDR3aa: CASSFFPTDTQYF
j_gene: TRBJ2-3
abundance: NA
d_gene: NA
v_gene: TRBV27

CDR3nt: TGCAGCGTTGAAGGTATTAGCGGGAGACCTTCCCACACAGATACGCAGTATTTT
CDR3aa: CSVEGISGRPSHTDTQYF
j_gene: TRBJ2-3
abundance: few
d_gene: TRBD2
v_gene: TRBV29-1

CDR3nt: TGCAGCGCCCTGAACCAGACCCAGTACTTC
CDR3aa: CSALNQTQYF
j_gene: TRBJ2-5
abundance: few
d_gene: NA
v_gene: TRBV29-1

CDR3nt: TGCAGCGTATTAGCGGTCGGGTACTTC
CDR3aa: CSVLAVGYF
j_gene: TRBJ2-7
abundance: few
d_gene: NA
v_gene: TRBV29-1

CDR3nt: TGTGCCAGCAGCTCCCTCGGGCCCTTAGTAGGCGAAAAACTGTTTTTT
CDR3aa: CASSSLGPLVGEKLFF
j_gene: TRBJ1-4
abundance: NA
d_gene: NA
v_gene: TRBV7-6

CDR3nt: TGTGCCATCAGTGACCGTGGGACTAGCGAATTCACAGATACGCAGTATTTT
CDR3aa: CAISDRGTSEFTDTQYF
j_gene: TRBJ2-3
abundance: NA
d_gene: TRBD2
v_gene: TRBV10-3

CDR3nt: TGTGCCAGCAGTGAATTATATAGCGGAGACAATGAGCAGTTCTTC
CDR3aa: CASSELYSGDNEQFF
j_gene: TRBJ2-1
abundance: NA
d_gene: NA
v_gene: TRBV25-1

CDR3nt: TGTGCCAGCCAATCTACGGGAGCTGGGGCCAACGTCCTGACTTTC
CDR3aa: CASQSTGAGANVLTF
j_gene: TRBJ2-6
abundance: NA
d_gene: NA
v_gene: TRBV7-9

CDR3nt: TGCGCCAGCAGCCAAGTAGGGGGTGGCTACACCTTC
CDR3aa: CASSQVGGGYTF
j_gene: TRBJ1-2
abundance: NA
d_gene: NA
v_gene: TRBV4-1

CDR3nt: TGTGCCAGCAGCTTAGGTTCGGCCCCGGGGGGCCTGTTCTTC
CDR3aa: CASSLGSAPGGLFF
j_gene: TRBJ2-1
abundance: NA
d_gene: NA
v_gene: TRBV7-9

CDR3nt: TGCGCCAGCAGCTTGGGTGGGACAGGACCCTCATCGGCCAACGTCCTGACTTTC
CDR3aa: CASSLGGTGPSSANVLTF
j_gene: TRBJ2-6
abundance: NA
d_gene: TRBD1
v_gene: TRBV5-1

CDR3nt: TGCAGCGTTGAACGGGCCCGGGGCGAGCAGTACTTC
CDR3aa: CSVERARGEQYF
j_gene: TRBJ2-7
abundance: few
d_gene: NA
v_gene: TRBV29-1